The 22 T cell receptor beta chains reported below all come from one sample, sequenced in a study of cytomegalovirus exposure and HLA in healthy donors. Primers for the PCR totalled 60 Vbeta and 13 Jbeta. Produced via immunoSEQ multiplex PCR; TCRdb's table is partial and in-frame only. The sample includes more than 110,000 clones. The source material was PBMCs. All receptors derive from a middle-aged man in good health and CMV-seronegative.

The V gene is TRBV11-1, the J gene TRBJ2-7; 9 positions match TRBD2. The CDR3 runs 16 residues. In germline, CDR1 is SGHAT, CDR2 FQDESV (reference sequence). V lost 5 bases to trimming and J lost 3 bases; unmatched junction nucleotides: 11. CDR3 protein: CASSPVGASGVYEQYF. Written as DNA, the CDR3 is TGTGCCAGCAGCCCCGTGGGGGCTAGCGGGGTCTACGAGCAGTACTTC.

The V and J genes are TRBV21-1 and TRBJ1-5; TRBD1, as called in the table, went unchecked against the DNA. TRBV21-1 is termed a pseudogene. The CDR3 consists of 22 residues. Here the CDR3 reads CASSKGARRRTGDTEGNQPQHF. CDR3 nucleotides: TGTGCCAGCAGCAAAGGGGCCCGTCGGAGGACAGGGGATACGGAGGGCAATCAGCCCCAGCATTTT.

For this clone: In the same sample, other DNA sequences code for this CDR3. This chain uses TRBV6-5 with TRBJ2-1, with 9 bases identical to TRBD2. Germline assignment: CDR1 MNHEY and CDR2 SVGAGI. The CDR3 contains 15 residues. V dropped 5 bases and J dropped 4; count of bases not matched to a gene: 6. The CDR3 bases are TGTGCCAGCAGTCTCACTAGCGGGCCTTACAATGAGCAGTTCTTC. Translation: CASSLTSGPYNEQFF.

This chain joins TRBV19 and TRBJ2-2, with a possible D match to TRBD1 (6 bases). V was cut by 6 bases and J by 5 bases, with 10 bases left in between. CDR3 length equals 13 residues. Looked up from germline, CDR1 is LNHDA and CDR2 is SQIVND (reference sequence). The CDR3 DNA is TGTGCCAGTAGGAAACAGGGAACCGGGGAGCTGTTTTTT. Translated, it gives CASRKQGTGELFF.

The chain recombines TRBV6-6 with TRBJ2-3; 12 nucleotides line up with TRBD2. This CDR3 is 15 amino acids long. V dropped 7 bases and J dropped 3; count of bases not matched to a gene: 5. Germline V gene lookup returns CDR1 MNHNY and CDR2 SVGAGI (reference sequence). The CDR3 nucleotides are TGTGCCAGCACGCTAGCGGGGGGGCGAACAGATACGCAGTATTTT. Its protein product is CASTLAGGRTDTQYF.

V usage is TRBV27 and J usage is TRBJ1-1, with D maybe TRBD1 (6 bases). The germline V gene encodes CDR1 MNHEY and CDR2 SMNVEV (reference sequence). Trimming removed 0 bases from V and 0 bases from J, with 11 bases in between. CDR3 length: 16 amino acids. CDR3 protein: CASSLSPQGLNTEAFF. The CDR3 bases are TGTGCCAGCAGTTTATCCCCCCAGGGGTTGAACACTGAAGCTTTCTTT.

The CDR3 DNA follows: TGTGCCAGCAGCAGAGATGCAGGGTTGCGAGAGACCCAGTACTTC. Its translation: CASSRDAGLRETQYF. The chain is built from TRBV7-2 and TRBJ2-5, with D maybe TRBD1 (5 bases). The germline CDR1 and CDR2 sequences are SGHTA and FQGNSA. Trimming left V 5 bases short and J 4 bases short, with 17 bases between. This CDR3 has 15 amino acids. The whole variable domain, remainder taken from reference TRBV7-2 and TRBJ2-5, is GAGVSQSPSNKVTEKGKDVELRCDPISGHTALYWYRQSLGQGLEFLIYFQGNSAPDKSGLPSDRFSAERTGGSVSTLTIQRTQQEDSAVYLCASSRDAGLRETQYFGPGTRLLVL.

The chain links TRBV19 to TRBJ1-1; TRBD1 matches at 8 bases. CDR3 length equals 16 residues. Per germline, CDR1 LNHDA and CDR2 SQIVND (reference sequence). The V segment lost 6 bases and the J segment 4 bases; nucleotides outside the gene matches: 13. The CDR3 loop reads CASSVGPKDRVTEAFF. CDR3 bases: TGTGCCAGTAGCGTAGGCCCAAAGGACAGGGTCACTGAAGCTTTCTTT.

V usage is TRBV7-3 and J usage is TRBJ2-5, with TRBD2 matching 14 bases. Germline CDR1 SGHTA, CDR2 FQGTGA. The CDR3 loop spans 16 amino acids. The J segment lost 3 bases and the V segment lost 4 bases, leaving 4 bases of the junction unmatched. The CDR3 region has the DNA TGTGCCAGCAGCTCCCAGACTAGCGGGGGGGAAGAGACCCAGTACTTC. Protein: CASSSQTSGGEETQYF.

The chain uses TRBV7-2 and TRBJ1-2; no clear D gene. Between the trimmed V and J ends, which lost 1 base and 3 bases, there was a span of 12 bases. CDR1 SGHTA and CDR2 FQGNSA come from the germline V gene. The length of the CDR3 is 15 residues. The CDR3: CASSLERVRHYGYTF. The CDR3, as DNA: TGTGCCAGCAGCTTAGAGCGGGTACGGCACTATGGCTACACCTTC.

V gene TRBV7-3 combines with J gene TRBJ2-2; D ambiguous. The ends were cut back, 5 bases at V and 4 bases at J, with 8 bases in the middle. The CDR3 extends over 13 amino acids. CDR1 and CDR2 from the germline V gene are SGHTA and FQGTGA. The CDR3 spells CASSSNPTGELFF. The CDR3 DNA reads TGTGCCAGCAGCAGCAACCCCACCGGGGAGCTGTTTTTT.

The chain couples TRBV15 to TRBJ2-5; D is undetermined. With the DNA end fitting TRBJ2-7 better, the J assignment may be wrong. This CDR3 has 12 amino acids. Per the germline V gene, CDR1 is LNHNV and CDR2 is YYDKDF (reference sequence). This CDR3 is CATSRGAGEQYF. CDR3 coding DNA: TGTGCCACCAGCAGAGGGGCCGGCGAGCAGTACTTC.

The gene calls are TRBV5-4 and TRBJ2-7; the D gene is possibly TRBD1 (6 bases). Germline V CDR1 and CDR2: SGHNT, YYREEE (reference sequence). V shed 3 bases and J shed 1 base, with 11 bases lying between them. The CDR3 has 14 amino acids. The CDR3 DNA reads TGTGCCAGCAGCTCGACAGGCCCTTCCTACGAGCAGTACTTC. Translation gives CASSSTGPSYEQYF. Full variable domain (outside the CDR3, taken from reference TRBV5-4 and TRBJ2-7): ETGVTQSPTHLIKTRGQQVTLRCSSQSGHNTVSWYQQALGQGPQFIFQYYREEENGRGNFPPRFSGLQFPNYSSELNVNALELDDSALYLCASSSTGPSYEQYFGPGTRLTVT.

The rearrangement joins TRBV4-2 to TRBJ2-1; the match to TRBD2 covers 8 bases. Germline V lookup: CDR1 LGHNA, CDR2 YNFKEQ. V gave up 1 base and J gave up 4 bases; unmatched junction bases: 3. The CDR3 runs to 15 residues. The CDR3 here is CASSQVTSGYNEQFF. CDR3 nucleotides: TGTGCCAGCAGCCAAGTAACTAGCGGTTACAATGAGCAGTTCTTC.

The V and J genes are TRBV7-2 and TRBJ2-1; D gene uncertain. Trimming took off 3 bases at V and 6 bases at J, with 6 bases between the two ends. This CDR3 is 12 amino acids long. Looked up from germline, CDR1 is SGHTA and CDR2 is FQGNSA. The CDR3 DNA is TGTGCCAGCAGCTTTAGAGGCAATGAGCAGTTCTTC. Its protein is CASSFRGNEQFF.

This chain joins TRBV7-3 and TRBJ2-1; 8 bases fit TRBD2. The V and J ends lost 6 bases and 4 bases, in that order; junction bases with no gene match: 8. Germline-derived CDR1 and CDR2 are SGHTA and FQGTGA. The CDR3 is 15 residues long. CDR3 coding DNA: TGTGCCAGCAGACCCTCGGGGGGGAGATACAATGAGCAGTTCTTC. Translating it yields CASRPSGGRYNEQFF.

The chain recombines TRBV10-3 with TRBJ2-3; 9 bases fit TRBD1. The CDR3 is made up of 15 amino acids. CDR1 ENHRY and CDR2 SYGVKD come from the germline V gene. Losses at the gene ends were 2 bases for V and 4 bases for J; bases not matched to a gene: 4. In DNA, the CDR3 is TGTGCCATCAGTGAGCGCGGACAGGGGCCAGATACGCAGTATTTT. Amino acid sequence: CAISERGQGPDTQYF.

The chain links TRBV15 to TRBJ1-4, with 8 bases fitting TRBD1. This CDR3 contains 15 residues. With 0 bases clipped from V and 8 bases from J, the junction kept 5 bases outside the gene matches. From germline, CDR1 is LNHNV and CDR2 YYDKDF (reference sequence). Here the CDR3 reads CATSRDQGAEEKLFF. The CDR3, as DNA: TGTGCCACCAGCAGAGATCAGGGGGCTGAAGAAAAACTGTTTTTT.

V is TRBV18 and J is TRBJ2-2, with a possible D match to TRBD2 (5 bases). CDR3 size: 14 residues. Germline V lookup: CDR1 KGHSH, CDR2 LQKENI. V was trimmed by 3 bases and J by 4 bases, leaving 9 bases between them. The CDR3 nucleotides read TGTGCCAGCTCACCGGGGAGAGTCACCGGGGAGCTGTTTTTT. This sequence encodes CASSPGRVTGELFF.

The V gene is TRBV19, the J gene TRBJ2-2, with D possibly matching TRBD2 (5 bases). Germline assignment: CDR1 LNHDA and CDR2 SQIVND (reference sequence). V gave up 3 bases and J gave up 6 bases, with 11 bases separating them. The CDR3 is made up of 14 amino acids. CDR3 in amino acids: CASSIIGGSGELFF. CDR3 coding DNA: TGTGCCAGTAGTATCATCGGAGGATCCGGGGAGCTGTTTTTT.

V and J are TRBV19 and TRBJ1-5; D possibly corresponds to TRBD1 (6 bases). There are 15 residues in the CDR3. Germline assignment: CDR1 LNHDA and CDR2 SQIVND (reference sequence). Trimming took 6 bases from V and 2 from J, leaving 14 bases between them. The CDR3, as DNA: TGTGCCAGTAGGATGGGTACAGGGCGCAATCAGCCCCAGCATTTT. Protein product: CASRMGTGRNQPQHF.

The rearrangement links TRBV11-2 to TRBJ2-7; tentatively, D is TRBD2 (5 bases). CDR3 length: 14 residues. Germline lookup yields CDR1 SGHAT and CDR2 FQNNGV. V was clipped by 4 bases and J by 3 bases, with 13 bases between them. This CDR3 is CASSSLGRLYEQYF. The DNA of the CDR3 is TGTGCCAGCAGCTCCCTAGGGAGACTCTACGAGCAGTACTTC. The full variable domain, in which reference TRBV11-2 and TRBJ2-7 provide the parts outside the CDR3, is EAGVAQSPRYKIIEKRQSVAFWCNPISGHATLYWYQQILGQGPKLLIQFQNNGVVDDSQLPKDRFSAERLKGVDSTLKIQPAKLEDSAVYLCASSSLGRLYEQYFGPGTRLTVT.